These 25 T cell receptor beta chains were sequenced from one sample in a study of T cell repertoires in cytomegalovirus infection. TCRdb redid the calling of the reads with MiXCR, one entry per CDR3 protein. In the table there are about 360,000 distinct CDR3 sequences, 15% to 20% of which are singletons. Sequences were obtained from PBMCs. Receptors were obtained from a human donor in good health (CMV status not recorded). Some clones in this sample may be carry-over from other donors' samples.

V is TRBV19 and J is TRBJ1-5, with no clear D. V was clipped by 2 bases and J by 5 bases, with 10 bases between them. The CDR3 spans 14 residues. Per the germline V gene, CDR1 is LNHDA and CDR2 is SQIVND (reference sequence). CDR3 region: CASSILSWHQPQHF. The CDR3 nucleotides are TGTGCCAGTAGTATATTGAGTTGGCATCAGCCCCAGCATTTT.

The J gene is TRBJ1-5, the V gene TRBV7-8; maybe TRBD1 (6 bases). The CDR3 runs 19 residues. Per germline, CDR1 SGHVS and CDR2 FQNEAQ. V was cut by 4 bases and J by 5 bases, with 27 bases left in between. The CDR3 region has the DNA TGTGCCAGCAGCTCCCGTCCCGGGGGTCTTTGGGGGGGCGATCAGCCCCAGCATTTT. Translating gives CASSSRPGGLWGGDQPQHF.

This clonotype has at least ten counts. This chain joins TRBV19 and TRBJ1-3; D is perhaps TRBD1 (5 bases). Trimming left V 6 bases short and J 2 bases short, with 14 bases between. Per germline, CDR1 LNHDA and CDR2 SQIVND (reference sequence). This CDR3 is built from 15 residues. For the CDR3, the DNA is TGTGCCAGTAGACCGGCGTCGGGGGCTGGAAACACCATATATTTT. It yields the protein CASRPASGAGNTIYF.

This clonotype was observed a handful of times. The rearrangement links TRBV6-8 to TRBJ1-1; 9 bases are a match to TRBD1. Germline V gene lookup returns CDR1 MNHGY and CDR2 SAAAGT. The CDR3 length is 13 residues. Unmatched junction bases numbered 3, after V lost 6 bases and J lost 4 bases. The DNA for the CDR3 is TGTGCCAGCAGCCACAGGGGGCTCACTGAAGCTTTCTTT. This encodes CASSHRGLTEAFF.

This clonotype appeared a few times. The CDR3, as DNA: TGTGCCAGCAGCAACCCGGGCCCGAGGACCCAGTACTTC. It specifies CASSNPGPRTQYF. This chain joins TRBV6-2 or TRBV6-3 and TRBJ2-5; D is unresolved. CDR1 and CDR2 (germline): MNHEY, SVGEGT. V lost 6 bases to trimming and J lost 7 bases, with 15 bases between them. The CDR3 consists of 13 residues.

CDR3 region: CASKYRDSLFYEQYF. CDR3 nucleotides: TGTGCCAGCAAATACCGGGACAGTCTTTTCTACGAGCAGTACTTC. The chain is built from TRBV5-5 and TRBJ2-7, with 7 bases identical to TRBD1. CDR1 and CDR2 (germline): SGHKS, YYEKEE (reference sequence). V lost 6 bases and J lost 3; bases outside the gene matches: 12. This CDR3 is 15 amino acids long.

The chain couples TRBV12-3 or TRBV12-4 to TRBJ2-2; D is uncertain. V dropped 6 bases and J dropped 1 base, with 12 bases sitting between them. CDR3 length: 15 amino acids. The DNA for the CDR3 is TGTGCCAGCAGCCCCTTGGAGATGAACACCGGGGAGCTGTTTTTT. Amino acid sequence: CASSPLEMNTGELFF.

In this sample, this clonotype turned up a few times. The chain is built from TRBV12-3 or TRBV12-4 and TRBJ1-5; maybe TRBD1 (6 bases). The CDR3 has 15 amino acids. Trimming took 4 bases from V and 7 from J, leaving 17 bases between them. The CDR3 DNA follows: TGTGCCAGCAGTTATCTCTACGGGGGACACCAGCCCCAGCATTTT. Translation gives CASSYLYGGHQPQHF.

The chain employs TRBV7-9 and TRBJ1-4, with D unclear. V was shortened by 7 bases and J by 7 bases, with 13 bases between the two germline ends. Germline loops: CDR1 SEHNR, CDR2 FQNEAQ (reference sequence). This CDR3 comprises 13 residues. Here the CDR3 DNA reads TGTGCCAGCATCCGAGCATCGGGTGAAAAACTGTTTTTT. Amino acids: CASIRASGEKLFF. The full variable domain, completed using reference TRBV7-9 and TRBJ1-4, is DTGVSQNPRHKITKRGQNVTFRCDPISEHNRLYWYRQTLGQGPEFLTYFQNEAQLEKSRLLSDRFSAERPKGSFSTLEIQRTEQGDSAMYLCASIRASGEKLFFGSGTQLSVL.

Many counts were recorded for this clonotype. The chain has TRBV7-9 and TRBJ1-1, with a possible D match to TRBD1 (6 bases). Germline V gene sequence: CDR1 SEHNR, CDR2 FQNEAQ (reference sequence). V was pared by 5 bases and J by 3 bases, with 19 bases between. The CDR3 runs 16 residues. The CDR3 region has the DNA TGTGCCAGCAGCCCAGCCAAGGGGGAACTCCACACTGAAGCTTTCTTT. The encoded protein is CASSPAKGELHTEAFF.

This clonotype has at least ten counts. The genes are TRBV7-6 and TRBJ2-1, with TRBD2 matching 10 bases. This CDR3 region has 15 residues. J was trimmed by 9 bases and V by 3 bases; bases with no gene match: 8. Germline CDR1 is SGHVS and CDR2 is FNYEAQ. CDR3 DNA sequence: TGTGCCAGCAGCTTTATTACTAGCGGGGAGGGTGAGCAGTTCTTC. It encodes CASSFITSGEGEQFF.

V gene TRBV7-9 combines with J gene TRBJ2-5, with TRBD1 as a possible D gene (5 bases). The CDR3 contains 15 residues. Germline CDR1 and CDR2: SEHNR and FQNEAQ (reference sequence). Trimming left V 3 bases short and J 4 bases short, with 15 bases between. CDR3 bases: TGTGCCAGCAGCTTTCCCCCGGGTACAGGAGAGACCCAGTACTTC. Amino acids: CASSFPPGTGETQYF. Full variable domain (rest looked up from reference TRBV7-9 and TRBJ2-5): DTGVSQNPRHKITKRGQNVTFRCDPISEHNRLYWYRQTLGQGPEFLTYFQNEAQLEKSRLLSDRFSAERPKGSFSTLEIQRTEQGDSAMYLCASSFPPGTGETQYFGPGTRLLVL.

The chain combines TRBV12-3 or TRBV12-4 with TRBJ1-1, with TRBD1 matching over 9 bases. V dropped 6 bases and J dropped 0; count of bases not matched to a gene: 2. This CDR3 is 14 amino acids long. CDR3: CASRTGGMNTEAFF. CDR3 nucleotide sequence: TGTGCCAGCAGGACAGGGGGAATGAACACTGAAGCTTTCTTT.

The sample holds a few counts of this clonotype. This sequence joins TRBV27 and TRBJ2-1; 12 bases match TRBD2. V dropped 11 bases and J dropped 8; count of bases not matched to a gene: 10. The CDR3 runs 14 residues. Germline loops: CDR1 MNHEY, CDR2 SMNVEV (reference sequence). Here the CDR3 DNA reads TGTGCCGCTAGCGGGAGGGGGTTTTGGGATGAGCAGTTCTTC. Translation: CAASGRGFWDEQFF.

In its sample, this clonotype was seen many times. The V gene is TRBV7-8, the J gene TRBJ2-7, with 13 nucleotides matching TRBD2. The CDR3 covers 16 residues. Germline CDR1 reads SGHVS; CDR2 reads FQNEAQ. V lost 5 bases and J lost 2; bases outside the gene matches: 6. CDR3 DNA sequence: TGTGCCAGCAGCCTCCCCGGGACTAGCGGGGCCTACGAGCAGTACTTC. It specifies CASSLPGTSGAYEQYF.

Many counts were recorded for this clonotype. V usage is TRBV11-1 and J usage is TRBJ2-5; D remains unclear. Germline V gene lookup returns CDR1 SGHAT and CDR2 FQDESV (reference sequence). The CDR3 has 13 residues. With 5 bases removed from V and 1 base from J, the gap between germline ends came to 8 bases. For the CDR3, the DNA is TGTGCCAGCAGCCGAGGCGGCCAAGAGACCCAGTACTTC. The encoded protein is CASSRGGQETQYF.

V gene TRBV25-1 combines with J gene TRBJ2-3; possibly TRBD1 for D (6 bases). V lost 10 bases and J 5 bases, leaving 13 bases between the germline ends. This CDR3 has 12 residues. Germline CDR1 is MGHDK and CDR2 is SYGVNS. The CDR3 DNA sequence: TGTGCCACCATGGGGGCTGAAGATACGCAGTATTTT. Translation gives CATMGAEDTQYF. The variable domain in full, completed from reference TRBV25-1 and TRBJ2-3, reads EADIYQTPRYLVIGTGKKITLECSQTMGHDKMYWYQQDPGMELHLIHYSYGVNSTEKGDLSSESTVSRIRTEHFPLTLESARPSHTSQYLCATMGAEDTQYFGPGTRLTVL.

This clonotype was seen a handful of times. The chain couples TRBV2 to TRBJ2-2; 7 nucleotides line up with TRBD1. The CDR3 totals 16 residues. V was clipped by 6 bases and J by 6 bases; unmatched bases: 13. The germline gives CDR1 SNHLY, CDR2 FYNNEI. CDR3 protein: CASSLTRQGRAGELFF. The CDR3 DNA reads TGTGCCAGCAGCCTAACCCGACAGGGTAGAGCCGGGGAGCTGTTTTTT. The variable domain in full, completed from reference TRBV2 and TRBJ2-2, reads EPEVTQTPSHQVTQMGQEVILRCVPISNHLYFYWYRQILGQKVEFLVSFYNNEISEKSEIFDDQFSVERPDGSNFTLKIRSTKLEDSAMYFCASSLTRQGRAGELFFGEGSRLTVL.

This clonotype was seen many times. This sequence joins TRBV7-6 and TRBJ2-5; tentative D call: TRBD2 (6 bases). This CDR3 has 16 amino acids. V shed 0 bases and J shed 5 bases, with 16 bases lying between them. Germline loops: CDR1 SGHVS, CDR2 FNYEAQ. The CDR3: CASSLAIAERRETQYF. In nucleotides, the CDR3 is TGTGCCAGCAGCTTAGCCATAGCGGAAAGGCGTGAGACCCAGTACTTC. The full variable domain, completed using reference TRBV7-6 and TRBJ2-5, is GAGVSQSPRYKVTKRGQDVALRCDPISGHVSLYWYRQALGQGPEFLTYFNYEAQQDKSGLPNDRFSAERPEGSISTLTIQRTEQRDSAMYRCASSLAIAERRETQYFGPGTRLLVL.

The chain has TRBV27 and TRBJ2-7; no definite D call. The CDR3 is 13 residues long. CDR1 is MNHEY, CDR2 SMNVEV, per germline (reference sequence). Trimming cost V 6 bases and J 2 bases, with 11 bases left between them. CDR3 sequence (DNA): TGTGCCAGCAGGGGGAAGAACGCCTACGAGCAGTACTTC. Translated, it gives CASRGKNAYEQYF.

The rearrangement links TRBV11-3 to TRBJ2-1; perhaps TRBD2 as D (5 bases). The CDR3 contains 14 residues. The germline V gene has CDR1 SGHNT and CDR2 YENEEA. The germline V and J ends were trimmed by 0 bases and 16 bases, with 19 bases remaining between them. The CDR3 is CASSLDSLETTQFF. The CDR3 bases are TGTGCCAGCAGCTTAGATAGTCTCGAGACTACTCAATTCTTC.

This clonotype has only a few counts. The rearrangement joins TRBV7-2 to TRBJ2-2; weak D call: TRBD2 (5 bases). In germline, CDR1 is SGHTA, CDR2 FQGNSA. Between the trimmed V and J ends, which lost 3 bases and 7 bases, there was a span of 15 bases. The CDR3 runs to 15 residues. This CDR3 reads CASSFGHGLGGELFF. CDR3 DNA: TGTGCCAGCAGCTTCGGTCACGGACTGGGCGGGGAGCTGTTTTTT.

V usage is TRBV2 and J usage is TRBJ2-4; no reliable D call. Germline V CDR1 and CDR2: SNHLY, FYNNEI. V lost 5 bases, J lost 0 bases, and 8 bases lay in between. CDR3 size: 14 residues. The CDR3 protein is CASSQLLAKNIQYF. CDR3 DNA sequence: TGTGCCAGCAGTCAGTTACTAGCCAAAAACATTCAGTACTTC.

For the CDR3, the DNA is TGTGCCAGCAGTTCCTCCGGGGAGGGCAATCAGCCCCAGCATTTT. It yields the protein CASSSSGEGNQPQHF. The J gene is TRBJ1-5, the V gene TRBV12-3 or TRBV12-4, with unresolved D. CDR3 length equals 15 residues. The V end lost 4 bases, the J end lost 2 bases, and 12 bases lay between the germline ends.

V usage is TRBV20-1 and J usage is TRBJ2-7; possibly TRBD2 for D (6 bases). The CDR3 contains 13 residues. V was clipped by 1 base and J by 2 bases, with 9 bases between them. Germline-derived CDR1 and CDR2 are DFQATT and SNEGSKA (reference sequence). The CDR3 DNA reads TGCAGTGCTAGAGGGAGGGCCCCCTACGAGCAGTACTTC. It specifies CSARGRAPYEQYF.